The source of this T cell receptor beta chain is a study of blood T cell repertoires in COVID-19. Study at large: Samples of COVID-19 (acute and convalescent) were obtained from the United States, Italy and Spain.

Study processing details: The authors estimated nucleated cell counts from reference gene primer amplification. TCRdb's copy holds only in-frame clones and misses some; the assay was immunoSEQ multiplex PCR. That table gives V, J and clone size, and the DNA gave D and trimming. The top ten clones hold more than 10% of a sample with approximately 44,000 clones, roughly 90% of them seen once. This CDR3 region has 13 residues. Trimming cost V 2 bases and J 7 bases; bases outside gene matches: 5. CDR1 is SGHDT, CDR2 YYEEEE, per germline. The clonotype comes from a human donor in a cohort sampled during active COVID-19. The sequencing input was peripheral blood. This sequence joins TRBV5-6 and TRBJ1-2, with 7 bases identical to TRBD1. The CDR3 protein is CASSLRTGAGYTF. The CDR3 nucleotides are TGTGCCAGCAGCTTAAGAACAGGGGCTGGCTACACCTTC. Variable domain in full (rest from reference TRBV5-6 and TRBJ1-2): DAGVTQSPTHLIKTRGQQVTLRCSPKSGHDTVSWYQQALGQGPQFIFQYYEEEERQRGNFPDRFSGHQFPNYSSELNVNALLLGDSALYLCASSLRTGAGYTFGSGTRLTVV.